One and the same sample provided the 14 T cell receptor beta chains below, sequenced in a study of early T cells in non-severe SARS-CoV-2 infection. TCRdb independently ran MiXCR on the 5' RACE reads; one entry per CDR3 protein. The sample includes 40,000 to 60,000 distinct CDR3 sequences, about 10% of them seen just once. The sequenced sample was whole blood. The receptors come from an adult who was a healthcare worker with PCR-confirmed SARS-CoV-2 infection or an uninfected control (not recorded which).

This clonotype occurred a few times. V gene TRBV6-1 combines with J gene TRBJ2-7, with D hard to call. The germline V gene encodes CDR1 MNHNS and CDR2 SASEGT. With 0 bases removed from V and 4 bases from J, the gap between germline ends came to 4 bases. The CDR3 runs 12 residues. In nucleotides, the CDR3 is TGTGCCAGCAGTGAAGCCCGATACGAGCAGTACTTC. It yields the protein CASSEARYEQYF.

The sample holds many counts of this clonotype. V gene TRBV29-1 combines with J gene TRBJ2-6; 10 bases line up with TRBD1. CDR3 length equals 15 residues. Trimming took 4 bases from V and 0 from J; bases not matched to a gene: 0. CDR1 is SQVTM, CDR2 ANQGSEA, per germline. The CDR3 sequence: CSVGTGGSGANVLTF. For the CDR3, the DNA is TGCAGCGTTGGGACAGGGGGCTCTGGGGCCAACGTCCTGACTTTC.

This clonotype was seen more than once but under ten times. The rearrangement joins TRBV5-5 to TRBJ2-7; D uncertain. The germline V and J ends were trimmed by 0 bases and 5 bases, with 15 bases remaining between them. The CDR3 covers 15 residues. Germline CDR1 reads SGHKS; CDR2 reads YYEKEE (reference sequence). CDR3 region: CASSLGRALRNEQYF. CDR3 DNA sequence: TGTGCCAGCAGCTTGGGAAGGGCCCTCAGAAACGAGCAGTACTTC.

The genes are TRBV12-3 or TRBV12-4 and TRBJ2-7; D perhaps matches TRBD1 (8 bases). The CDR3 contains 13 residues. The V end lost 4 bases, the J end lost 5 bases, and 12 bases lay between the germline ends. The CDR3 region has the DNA TGTGCCAGCAGTTACAGGGGGGGCGACGAGCAGTACTTC. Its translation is CASSYRGGDEQYF.

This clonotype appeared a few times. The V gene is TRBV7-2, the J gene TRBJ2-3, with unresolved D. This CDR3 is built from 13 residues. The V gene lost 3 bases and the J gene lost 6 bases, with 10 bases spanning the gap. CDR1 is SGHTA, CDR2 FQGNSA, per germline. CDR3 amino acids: CASSFGMRDTQYF. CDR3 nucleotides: TGTGCCAGCAGCTTCGGAATGCGGGATACGCAGTATTTT. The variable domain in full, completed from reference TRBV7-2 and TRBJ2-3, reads GAGVSQSPSNKVTEKGKDVELRCDPISGHTALYWYRQSLGQGLEFLIYFQGNSAPDKSGLPSDRFSAERTGGSVSTLTIQRTQQEDSAVYLCASSFGMRDTQYFGPGTRLTVL.

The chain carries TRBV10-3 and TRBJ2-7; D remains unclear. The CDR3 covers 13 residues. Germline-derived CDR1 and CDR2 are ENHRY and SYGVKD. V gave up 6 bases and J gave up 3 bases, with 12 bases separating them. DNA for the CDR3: TGTGCCATCAGCGAGGTCGTAGGCTACGAGCAGTACTTC. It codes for CAISEVVGYEQYF.

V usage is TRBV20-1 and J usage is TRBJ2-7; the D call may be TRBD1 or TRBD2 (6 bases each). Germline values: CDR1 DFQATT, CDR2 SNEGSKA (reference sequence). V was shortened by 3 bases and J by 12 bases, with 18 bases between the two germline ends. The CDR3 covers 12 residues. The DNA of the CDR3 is TGCAGTGCTAGTATGGGGGGCGCCCTCATGTACTTC. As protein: CSASMGGALMYF.

The chain's CDR3 is CASRGPGEKLFF. The CDR3 coding sequence is TGTGCCAGCAGGGGACCAGGAGAAAAACTGTTTTTT. The chain has TRBV28 and TRBJ1-4; D perhaps matches TRBD1 (5 bases). Per germline, CDR1 MDHEN and CDR2 SYDVKM. The V end lost 6 bases, the J end lost 8 bases, and 10 bases lay between the germline ends. CDR3 length: 12 amino acids.

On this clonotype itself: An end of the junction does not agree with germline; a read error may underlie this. CDR3 bases: TGTGCCAGCAGCCAGACAGGGGATAGCAATCAGCCCCGGCATTTT. Amino acid sequence: CASSQTGDSNQPRHF. The chain carries TRBV7-2 and TRBJ1-5; 8 bases match TRBD1. CDR1 SGHTA and CDR2 FQGNSA come from the germline V gene. The CDR3 has 15 residues.

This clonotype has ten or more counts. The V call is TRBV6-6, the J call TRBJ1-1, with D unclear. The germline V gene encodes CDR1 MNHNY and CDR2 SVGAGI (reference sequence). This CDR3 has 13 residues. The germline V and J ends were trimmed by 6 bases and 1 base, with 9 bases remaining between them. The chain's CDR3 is CASSSTANTEAFF. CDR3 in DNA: TGTGCCAGCAGCTCTACAGCGAACACTGAAGCTTTCTTT.

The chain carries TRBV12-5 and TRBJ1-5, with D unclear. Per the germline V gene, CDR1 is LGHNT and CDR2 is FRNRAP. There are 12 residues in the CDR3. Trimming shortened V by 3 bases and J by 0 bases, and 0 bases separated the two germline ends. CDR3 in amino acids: CASGFSNQPQHF. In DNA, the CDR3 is TGTGCTAGTGGTTTTAGCAATCAGCCCCAGCATTTT. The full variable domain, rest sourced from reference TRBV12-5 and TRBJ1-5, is DARVTQTPRHKVTEMGQEVTMRCQPILGHNTVFWYRQTMMQGLELLAYFRNRAPLDDSGMPKDRFSAEMPDATLATLKIQPSEPRDSAVYFCASGFSNQPQHFGDGTRLSIL.

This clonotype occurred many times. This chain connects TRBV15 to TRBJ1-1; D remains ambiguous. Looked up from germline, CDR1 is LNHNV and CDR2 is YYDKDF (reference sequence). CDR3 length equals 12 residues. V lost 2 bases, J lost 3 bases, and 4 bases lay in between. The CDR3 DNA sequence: TGTGCCACCAGCAGATGGGACACTGAAGCTTTCTTT. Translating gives CATSRWDTEAFF.

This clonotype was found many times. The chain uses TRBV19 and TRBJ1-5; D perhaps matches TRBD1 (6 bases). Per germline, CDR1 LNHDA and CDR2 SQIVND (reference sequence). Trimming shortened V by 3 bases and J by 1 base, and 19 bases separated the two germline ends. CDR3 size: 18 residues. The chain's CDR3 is CASSIAGQRLRSNQPQHF. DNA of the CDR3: TGTGCCAGTAGTATTGCGGGACAAAGATTAAGGAGCAATCAGCCCCAGCATTTT.

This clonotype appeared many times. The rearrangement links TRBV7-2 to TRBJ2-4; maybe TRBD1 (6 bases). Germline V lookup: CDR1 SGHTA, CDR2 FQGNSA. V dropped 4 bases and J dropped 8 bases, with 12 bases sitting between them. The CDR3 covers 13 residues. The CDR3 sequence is CASSSTQGYIQYF. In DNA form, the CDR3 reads TGTGCCAGCAGCTCCACACAGGGTTACATTCAGTACTTC.